This TCR beta chain was recorded in a study of cytomegalovirus exposure and HLA in healthy donors. Across the whole study: Earlier findings included some 120 million unique TCR beta sequences obtained from 150 million to 200 million T cells.

Primers: 60 Vbeta forward and 13 Jbeta reverse. The protocol was immunoSEQ multiplex PCR, while the TCRdb copy is restricted to in-frame clones and leaves out a portion. The table has tens of thousands of clones, around four fifths seen once; the top ten hold over 5%. Germline V lookup: CDR1 SNHLY, CDR2 FYNNEI. V lost 7 bases to trimming and J lost 4 bases; unmatched junction nucleotides: 5. The CDR3 is 15 residues long. Notes on this clone: Its antigen is as yet unknown.

Findings of the study overall: Sequencing had likely introduced a cluster of highly shared sequence variants as an artifact.

V usage is TRBV2 and J usage is TRBJ2-1; TRBD2 aligns across 12 bases. Sequenced material: PBMCs. This clonotype was obtained from a woman aged 50 to 60 in good health and CMV-seropositive. In DNA form, the CDR3 reads TGTGCCAGCAAAGGACTAGCGGGGCCTTACAATGAGCAGTTCTTC. Translating it yields CASKGLAGPYNEQFF.